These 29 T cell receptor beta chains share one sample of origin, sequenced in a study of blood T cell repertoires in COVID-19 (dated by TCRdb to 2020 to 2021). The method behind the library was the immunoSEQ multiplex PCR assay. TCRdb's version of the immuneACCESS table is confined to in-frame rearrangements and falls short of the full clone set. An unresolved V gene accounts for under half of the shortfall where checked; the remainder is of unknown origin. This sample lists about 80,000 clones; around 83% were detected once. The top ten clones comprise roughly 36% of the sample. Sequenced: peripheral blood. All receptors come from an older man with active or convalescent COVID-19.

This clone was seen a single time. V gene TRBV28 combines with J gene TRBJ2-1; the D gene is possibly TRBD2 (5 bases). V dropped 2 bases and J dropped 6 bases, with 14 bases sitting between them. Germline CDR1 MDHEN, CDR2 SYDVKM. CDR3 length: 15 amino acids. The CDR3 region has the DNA TGTGCCAGCAGTTTAGACATGGGAGAGGGCAATGAGCAGTTCTTC. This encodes CASSLDMGEGNEQFF.

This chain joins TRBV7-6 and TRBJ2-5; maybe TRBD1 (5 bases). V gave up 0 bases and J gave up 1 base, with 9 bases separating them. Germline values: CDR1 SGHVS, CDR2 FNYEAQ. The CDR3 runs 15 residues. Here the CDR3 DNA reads TGTGCCAGCAGCTTAGCCAGGGTCGGCCAAGAGACCCAGTACTTC. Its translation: CASSLARVGQETQYF.

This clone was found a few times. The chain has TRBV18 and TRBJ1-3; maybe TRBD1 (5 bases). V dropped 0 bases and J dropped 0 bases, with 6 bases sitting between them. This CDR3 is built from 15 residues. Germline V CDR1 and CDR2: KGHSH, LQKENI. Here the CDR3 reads CASSPPGLSGNTIYF. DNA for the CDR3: TGTGCCAGCTCACCACCGGGGCTCTCTGGAAACACCATATATTTT.

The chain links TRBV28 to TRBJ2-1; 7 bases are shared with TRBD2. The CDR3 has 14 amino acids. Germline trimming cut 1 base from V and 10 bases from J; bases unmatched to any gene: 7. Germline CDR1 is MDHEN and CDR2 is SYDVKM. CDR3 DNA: TGTGCCAGCAGTTTATACGGGAGGCACGGAGAGCAGTTCTTC. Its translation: CASSLYGRHGEQFF.

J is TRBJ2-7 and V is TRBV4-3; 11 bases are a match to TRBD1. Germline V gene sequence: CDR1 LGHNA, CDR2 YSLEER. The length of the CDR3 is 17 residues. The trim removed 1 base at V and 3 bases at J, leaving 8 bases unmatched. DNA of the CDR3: TGCGCCAGCAGCCAAGCTTTTTCCGGGACAGGGGGCTACGAGCAGTACTTC. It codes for CASSQAFSGTGGYEQYF.

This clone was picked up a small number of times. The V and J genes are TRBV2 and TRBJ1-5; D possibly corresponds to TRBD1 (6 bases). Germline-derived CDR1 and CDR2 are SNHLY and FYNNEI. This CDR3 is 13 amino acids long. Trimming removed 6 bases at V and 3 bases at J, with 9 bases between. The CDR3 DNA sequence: TGTGCCAGCAGATGGGACATCAATCAGCCCCAGCATTTT. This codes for CASRWDINQPQHF.

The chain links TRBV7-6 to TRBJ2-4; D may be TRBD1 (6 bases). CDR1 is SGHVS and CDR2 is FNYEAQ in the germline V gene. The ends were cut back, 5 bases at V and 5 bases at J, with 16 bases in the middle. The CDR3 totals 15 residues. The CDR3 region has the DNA TGTGCCAGCAGCCAGGGGCGTTTCCAAGAAAACATTCAGTACTTC. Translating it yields CASSQGRFQENIQYF.

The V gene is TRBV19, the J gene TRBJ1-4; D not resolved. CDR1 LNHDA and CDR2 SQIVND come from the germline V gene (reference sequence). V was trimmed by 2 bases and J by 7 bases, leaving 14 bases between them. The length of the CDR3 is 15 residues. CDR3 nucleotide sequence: TGTGCCAGTAGTATAAGGGTGGAAGCGGGTGAAAAACTGTTTTTT. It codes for CASSIRVEAGEKLFF.

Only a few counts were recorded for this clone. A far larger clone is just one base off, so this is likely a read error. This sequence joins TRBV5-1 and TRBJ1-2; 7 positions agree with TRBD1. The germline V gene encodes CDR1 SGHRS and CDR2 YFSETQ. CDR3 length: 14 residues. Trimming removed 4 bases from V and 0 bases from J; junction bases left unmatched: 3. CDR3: CASSPGQTNYGYTF. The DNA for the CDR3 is TGCGCCAGCAGCCCGGGACAGACTAACTATGGCTACACCTTC.

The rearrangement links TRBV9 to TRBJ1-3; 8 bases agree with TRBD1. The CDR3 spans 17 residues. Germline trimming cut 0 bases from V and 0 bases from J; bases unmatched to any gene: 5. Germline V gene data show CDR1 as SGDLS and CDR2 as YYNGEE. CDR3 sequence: CASSVAGTGVSGNTIYF. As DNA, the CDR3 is TGTGCCAGCAGCGTAGCTGGGACAGGTGTCTCTGGAAACACCATATATTTT. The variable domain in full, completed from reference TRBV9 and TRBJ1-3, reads DSGVTQTPKHLITATGQRVTLRCSPRSGDLSVYWYQQSLDQGLQFLIQYYNGEERAKGNILERFSAQQFPDLHSELNLSSLELGDSALYFCASSVAGTGVSGNTIYFGEGSWLTVV.

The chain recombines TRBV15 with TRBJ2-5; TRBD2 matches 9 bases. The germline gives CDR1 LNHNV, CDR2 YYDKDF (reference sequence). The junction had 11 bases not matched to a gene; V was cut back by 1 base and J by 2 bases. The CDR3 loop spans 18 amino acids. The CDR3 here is CATSRGREGRPFQETQYF. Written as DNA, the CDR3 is TGTGCCACCAGCAGAGGGCGGGAGGGCCGCCCTTTTCAAGAGACCCAGTACTTC.

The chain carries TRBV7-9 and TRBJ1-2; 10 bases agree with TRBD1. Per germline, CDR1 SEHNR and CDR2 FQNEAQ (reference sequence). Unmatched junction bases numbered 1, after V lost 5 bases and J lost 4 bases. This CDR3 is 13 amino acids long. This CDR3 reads CASSRTGGYGYTF. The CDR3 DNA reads TGTGCCAGCAGCCGGACAGGGGGCTATGGCTACACCTTC.

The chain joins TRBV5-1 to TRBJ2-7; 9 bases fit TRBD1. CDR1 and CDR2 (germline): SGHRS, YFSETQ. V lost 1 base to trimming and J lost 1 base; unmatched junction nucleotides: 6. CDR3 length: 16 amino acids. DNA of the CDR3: TGCGCCAGCAGCTTGTCCCCGGGACAGGGTTCCTACGAGCAGTACTTC. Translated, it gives CASSLSPGQGSYEQYF.

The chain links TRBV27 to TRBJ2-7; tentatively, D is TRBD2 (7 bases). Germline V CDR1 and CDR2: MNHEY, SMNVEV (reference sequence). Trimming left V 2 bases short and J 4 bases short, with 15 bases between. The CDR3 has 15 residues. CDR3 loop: CASSLMRGGGYEQYF. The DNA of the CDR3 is TGTGCCAGCAGTTTAATGAGGGGGGGCGGATACGAGCAGTACTTC.

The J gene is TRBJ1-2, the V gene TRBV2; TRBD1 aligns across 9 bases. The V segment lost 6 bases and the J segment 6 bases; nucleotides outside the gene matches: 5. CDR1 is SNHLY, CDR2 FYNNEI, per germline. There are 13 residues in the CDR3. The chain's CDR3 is CASSKGQGDGYTF. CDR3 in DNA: TGTGCCAGCAGCAAGGGACAGGGAGATGGCTACACCTTC.

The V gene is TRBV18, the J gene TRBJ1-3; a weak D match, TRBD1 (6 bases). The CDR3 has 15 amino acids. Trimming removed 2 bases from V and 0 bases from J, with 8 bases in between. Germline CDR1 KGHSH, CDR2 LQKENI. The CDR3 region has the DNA TGTGCCAGCTCACCAACGACAGGCTCTGGAAACACCATATATTTT. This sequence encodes CASSPTTGSGNTIYF. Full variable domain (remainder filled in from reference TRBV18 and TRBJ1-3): NAGVMQNPRHLVRRRGQEARLRCSPMKGHSHVYWYRQLPEEGLKFMVYLQKENIIDESGMPKERFSAEFPKEGPSILRIQQVVRGDSAAYFCASSPTTGSGNTIYFGEGSWLTVV.

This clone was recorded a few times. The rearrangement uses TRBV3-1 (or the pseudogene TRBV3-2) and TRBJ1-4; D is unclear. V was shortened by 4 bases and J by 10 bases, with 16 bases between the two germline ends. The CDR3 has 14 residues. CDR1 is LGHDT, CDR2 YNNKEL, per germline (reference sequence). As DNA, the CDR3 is TGTGCCAGCAGCCGGGCAGGACGGGAGGGAAAACTGTTTTTT. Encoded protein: CASSRAGREGKLFF.

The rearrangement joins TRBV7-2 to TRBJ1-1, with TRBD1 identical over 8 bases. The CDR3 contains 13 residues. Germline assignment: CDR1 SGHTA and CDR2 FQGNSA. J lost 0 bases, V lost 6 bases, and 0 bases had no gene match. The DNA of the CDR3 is TGTGCCAGCAGGACAGGGGTGAACACTGAAGCTTTCTTT. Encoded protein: CASRTGVNTEAFF.

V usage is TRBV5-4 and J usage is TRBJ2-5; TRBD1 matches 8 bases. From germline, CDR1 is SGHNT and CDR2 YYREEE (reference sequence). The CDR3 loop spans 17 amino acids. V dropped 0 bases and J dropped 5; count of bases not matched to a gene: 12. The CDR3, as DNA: TGTGCCAGCAGCTTGGGAACGGCAGGGGGCAACGGGGAGACCCAGTACTTC. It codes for CASSLGTAGGNGETQYF.

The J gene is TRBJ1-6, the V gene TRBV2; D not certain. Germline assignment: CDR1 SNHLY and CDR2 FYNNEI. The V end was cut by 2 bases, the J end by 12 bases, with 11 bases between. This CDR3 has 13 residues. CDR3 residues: CASSERQAGPLHF. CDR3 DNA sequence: TGTGCCAGCAGTGAACGCCAGGCCGGACCCCTCCACTTT.

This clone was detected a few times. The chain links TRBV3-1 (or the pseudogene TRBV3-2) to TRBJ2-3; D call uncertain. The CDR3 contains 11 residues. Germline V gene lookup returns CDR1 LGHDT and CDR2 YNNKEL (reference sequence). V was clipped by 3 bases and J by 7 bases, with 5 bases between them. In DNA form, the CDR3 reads TGTGCCAGCAGCCACGGTTATACGCAGTATTTT. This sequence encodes CASSHGYTQYF.

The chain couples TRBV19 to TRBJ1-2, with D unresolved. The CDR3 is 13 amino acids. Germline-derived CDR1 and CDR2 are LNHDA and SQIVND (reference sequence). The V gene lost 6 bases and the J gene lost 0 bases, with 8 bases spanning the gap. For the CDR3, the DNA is TGTGCCAGTAGCGAACAGTCTAACTATGGCTACACCTTC. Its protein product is CASSEQSNYGYTF.

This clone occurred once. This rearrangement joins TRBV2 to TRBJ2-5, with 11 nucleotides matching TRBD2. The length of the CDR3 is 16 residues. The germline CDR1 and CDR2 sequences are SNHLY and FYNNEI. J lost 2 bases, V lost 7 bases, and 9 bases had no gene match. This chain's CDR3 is CASNRRLAGRQETQYF. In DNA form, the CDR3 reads TGTGCCAGCAACCGCAGACTAGCGGGGAGGCAAGAGACCCAGTACTTC.

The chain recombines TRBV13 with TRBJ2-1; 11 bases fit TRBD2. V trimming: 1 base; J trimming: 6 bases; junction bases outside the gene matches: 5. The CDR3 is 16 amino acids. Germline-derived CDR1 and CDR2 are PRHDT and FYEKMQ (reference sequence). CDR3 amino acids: CASSLEPSGRINEQFF. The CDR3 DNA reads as TGTGCCAGCAGCTTAGAACCTAGCGGGAGGATCAATGAGCAGTTCTTC.

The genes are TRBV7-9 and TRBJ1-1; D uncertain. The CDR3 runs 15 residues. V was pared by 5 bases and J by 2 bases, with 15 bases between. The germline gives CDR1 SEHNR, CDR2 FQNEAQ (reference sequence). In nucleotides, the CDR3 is TGTGCCAGCAGCCGGGTTTGGTCAGTAAACACTGAAGCTTTCTTT. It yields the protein CASSRVWSVNTEAFF.

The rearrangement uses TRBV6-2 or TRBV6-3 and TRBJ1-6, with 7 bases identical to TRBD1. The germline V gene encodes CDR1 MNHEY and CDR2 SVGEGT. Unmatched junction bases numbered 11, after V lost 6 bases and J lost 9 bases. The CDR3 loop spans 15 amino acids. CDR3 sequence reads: CASSPGGQGGSPLHF. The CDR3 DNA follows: TGTGCCAGCAGCCCCGGTGGGCAGGGGGGTTCACCCCTCCACTTT.

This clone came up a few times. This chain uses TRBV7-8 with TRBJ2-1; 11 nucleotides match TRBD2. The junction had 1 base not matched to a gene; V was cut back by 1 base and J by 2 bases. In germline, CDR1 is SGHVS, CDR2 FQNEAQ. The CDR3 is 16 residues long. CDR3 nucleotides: TGTGCCAGCAGCTTAGTGACTAGCGGGGCCTACAATGAGCAGTTCTTC. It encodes CASSLVTSGAYNEQFF.

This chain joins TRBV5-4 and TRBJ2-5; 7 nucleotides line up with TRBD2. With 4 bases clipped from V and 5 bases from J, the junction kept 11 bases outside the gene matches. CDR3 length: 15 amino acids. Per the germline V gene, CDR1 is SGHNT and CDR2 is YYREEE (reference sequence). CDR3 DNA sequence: TGTGCCAGCAGCACCTCCCTAGCGGAGGGGGAGACCCAGTACTTC. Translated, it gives CASSTSLAEGETQYF. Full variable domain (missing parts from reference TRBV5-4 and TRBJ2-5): ETGVTQSPTHLIKTRGQQVTLRCSSQSGHNTVSWYQQALGQGPQFIFQYYREEENGRGNFPPRFSGLQFPNYSSELNVNALELDDSALYLCASSTSLAEGETQYFGPGTRLLVL.

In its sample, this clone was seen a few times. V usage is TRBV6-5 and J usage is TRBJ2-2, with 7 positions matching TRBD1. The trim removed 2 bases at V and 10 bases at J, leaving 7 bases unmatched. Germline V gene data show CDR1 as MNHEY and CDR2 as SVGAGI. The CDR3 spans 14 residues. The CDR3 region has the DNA TGTGCCAGCAGTTACGACAGGGTATATGTGGAGCTGTTTTTT. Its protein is CASSYDRVYVELFF.